This entry concerns a single T cell receptor beta chain. The sample originates from a study of blood T cell repertoires in COVID-19. About the research overall: Samples representing acute and convalescent COVID-19 were sourced from the United States, Italy and Spain. PBMCs, B-cell-depleted T cells, or T cells were the source of the cDNA or gDNA that made up the material.

The CDR3 contains 16 residues. The V segment lost 3 bases and the J segment 6 bases; nucleotides outside the gene matches: 11. The germline gives CDR1 KGHSH, CDR2 LQKENI. How the authors handled the data: Reference gene primer amplification gave estimated nucleated cell counts. Data came from immunoSEQ multiplex PCR; TCRdb stores just in-frame clones and leaves some out. For V, J and clone size, that table is used; D and trimming come from the DNA. The top ten hold roughly 15% of the sample, which has some 130,000 clones, approximately 88% seen once. Sequencing was done on a sample of peripheral blood. This chain links TRBV18 with TRBJ2-1, with 7 bases matching TRBD1. The clonotype was recovered from an elderly woman with acute or convalescent COVID-19. The CDR3 loop is CASSPTRGRRGNEQFF. In DNA form, the CDR3 reads TGTGCCAGCTCACCTACAAGGGGGCGCCGGGGCAATGAGCAGTTCTTC.